The 3 T cell receptor beta chains given below trace back to one sample, sequenced in a study of T cell changes during pregnancy in multiple sclerosis. Sequencing used immunoSEQ multiplex PCR; TCRdb keeps in-frame clones, though not all of them. This table holds around 72,000 clones, approximately 90% found once. Sequencing was performed on peripheral blood, taken in the second trimester of pregnancy. The receptors were sampled from a female donor in good health, enrolled as a control in a pregnancy study.

This clone was seen once. The chain employs TRBV10-1 and TRBJ1-1, with TRBD1 matching over 8 bases. Trimming cost V 8 bases and J 1 base; bases outside gene matches: 12. CDR1 is WNHNN, CDR2 SYGVQD, per germline (reference sequence). CDR3 length: 16 amino acids. CDR3 in amino acids: CASWTLLDRANTEAFF. CDR3 nucleotides: TGCGCCAGCTGGACACTTCTGGACAGGGCGAACACTGAAGCTTTCTTT.

The gene calls are TRBV6-5 and TRBJ2-5, with 11 bases fitting TRBD2. J gave up 4 bases and V 2 bases, and 6 bases lay outside the gene matches. This CDR3 spans 16 amino acids. CDR1 is MNHEY and CDR2 is SVGAGI in the germline V gene. CDR3 coding DNA: TGTGCCAGCAGTTACCATAGCGGGGGGGCCGGAGAGACCCAGTACTTC. This codes for CASSYHSGGAGETQYF.

V gene TRBV7-9 combines with J gene TRBJ2-5; the match to TRBD2 covers 8 bases. CDR3 length: 15 amino acids. Per the germline V gene, CDR1 is SEHNR and CDR2 is FQNEAQ (reference sequence). V lost 5 bases and J lost 5; bases outside the gene matches: 10. CDR3: CASSHGERGSETQYF. The CDR3 DNA reads TGTGCCAGCAGCCACGGGGAGCGGGGGTCGGAGACCCAGTACTTC.